A single TCR beta chain is shown here with its context. Germline V CDR1 and CDR2: SGHTA, FQGNSA. The CDR3 totals 13 residues. With 4 bases clipped from V and 2 bases from J, the junction kept 0 bases outside the gene matches. The data stem from a study of blood T cell repertoires in COVID-19. Study overall: There were acute and convalescent COVID-19 samples, and they came from the United States, Italy and Spain. Sources were T cells, B-cell-depleted T cells, or PBMCs; the material itself was cDNA or gDNA.

In the study's own analysis: How many nucleated cells were present was estimated from reference gene primer amplification. This table comes from immunoSEQ multiplex PCR, and its TCRdb copy is limited to in-frame clones, with some not included. The V and J calls and clone size were taken over from that table, and D and trimming were inferred from the DNA. Among 150,000 to 200,000 clones listed, about 80% were seen once. Input material: peripheral blood. V and J are TRBV7-2 and TRBJ2-5; 8 bases align to TRBD1. This TCR came from a man aged 70 or older with active or convalescent COVID-19. CDR3 residues: CASSWDRQETQYF. The CDR3 DNA sequence: TGTGCCAGCAGCTGGGACAGGCAAGAGACCCAGTACTTC.